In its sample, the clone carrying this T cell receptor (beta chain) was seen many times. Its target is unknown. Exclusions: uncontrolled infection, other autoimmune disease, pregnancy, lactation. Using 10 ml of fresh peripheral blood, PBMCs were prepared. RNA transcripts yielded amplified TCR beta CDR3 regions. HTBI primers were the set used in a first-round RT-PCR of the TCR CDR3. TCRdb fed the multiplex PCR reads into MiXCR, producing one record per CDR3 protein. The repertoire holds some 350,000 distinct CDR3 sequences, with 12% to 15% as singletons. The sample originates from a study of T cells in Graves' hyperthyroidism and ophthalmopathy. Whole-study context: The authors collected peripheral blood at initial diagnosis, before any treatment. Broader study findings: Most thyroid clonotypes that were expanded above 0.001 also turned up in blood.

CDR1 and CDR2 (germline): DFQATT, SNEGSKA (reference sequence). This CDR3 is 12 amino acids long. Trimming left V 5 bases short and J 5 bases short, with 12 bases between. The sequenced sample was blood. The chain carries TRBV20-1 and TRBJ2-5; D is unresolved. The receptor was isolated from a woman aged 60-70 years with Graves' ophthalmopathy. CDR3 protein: CSALLGVETQYF. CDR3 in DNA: TGCAGTGCTCTCCTGGGCGTGGAGACCCAGTACTTC.